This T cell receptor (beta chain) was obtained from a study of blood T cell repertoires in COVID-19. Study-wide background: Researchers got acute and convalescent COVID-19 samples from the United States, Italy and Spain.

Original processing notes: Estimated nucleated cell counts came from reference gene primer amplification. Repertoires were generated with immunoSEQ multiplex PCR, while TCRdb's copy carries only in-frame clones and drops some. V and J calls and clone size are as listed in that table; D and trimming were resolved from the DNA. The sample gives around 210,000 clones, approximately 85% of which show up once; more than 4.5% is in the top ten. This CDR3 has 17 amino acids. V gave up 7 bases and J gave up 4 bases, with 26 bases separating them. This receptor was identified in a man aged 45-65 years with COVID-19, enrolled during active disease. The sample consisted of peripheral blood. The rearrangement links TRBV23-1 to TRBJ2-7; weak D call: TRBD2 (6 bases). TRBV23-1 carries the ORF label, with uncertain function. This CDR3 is CASTSLPRTTLTYEQYF. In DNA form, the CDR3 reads TGCGCCAGCACCTCATTGCCGCGGACTACCTTAACGTACGAGCAGTACTTC.